This TCR beta chain was sequenced for a study of T-cell reconstitution after alpha-beta-depleted transplantation in children. The CDR3 is made up of 13 amino acids. The germline V and J ends were trimmed by 3 bases and 10 bases, with 15 bases remaining between them. The V gene's germline CDR1 is DFQATT and CDR2 SNEGSKA (reference sequence). Unique molecular identifiers were used to barcode this TCRbeta library. TCRdb reprocessed the PCR reads with MiXCR, giving one entry per CDR3 protein. Of just under 550,000 distinct CDR3 sequences detected, about 16% appear once; the ten largest clones hold less than 4%.

The chain combines TRBV20-1 with TRBJ1-4; D gene unclear. The receptor comes from a human donor who donated a stem cell graft to a child with acute lymphoblastic leukemia. The sample in question was PBMCs from the stem cell graft donor, obtained from the stem cell graft. CDR3: CSARDPALGKLFF. The CDR3 nucleotides are TGCAGTGCTAGGGACCCAGCACTTGGAAAACTGTTTTTT.